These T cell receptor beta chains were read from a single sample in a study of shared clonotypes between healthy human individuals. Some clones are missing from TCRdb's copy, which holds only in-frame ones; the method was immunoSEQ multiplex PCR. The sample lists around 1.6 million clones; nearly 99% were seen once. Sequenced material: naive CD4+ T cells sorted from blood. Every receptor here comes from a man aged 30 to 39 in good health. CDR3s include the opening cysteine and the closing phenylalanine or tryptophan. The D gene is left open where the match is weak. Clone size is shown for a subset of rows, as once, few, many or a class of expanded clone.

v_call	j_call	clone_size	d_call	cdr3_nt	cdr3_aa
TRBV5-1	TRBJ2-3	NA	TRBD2	TGCGCCAGCAGCTTGGTTGGAACTCTAGCGGGAGTCTTGGATACGCAGTATTTT	CASSLVGTLAGVLDTQYF
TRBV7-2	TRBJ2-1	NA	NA	TGTGCCAGCAGCTTAGAAAATCCAGGGATTATGGGTGAGCAGTTCTTC	CASSLENPGIMGEQFF
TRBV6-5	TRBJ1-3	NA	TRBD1	TGTGCCAGCAGTTACGGGGACAGTGGAGGAAACACCATATATTTT	CASSYGDSGGNTIYF
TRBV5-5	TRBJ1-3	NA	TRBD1	TGTGCCAGCAGCTTGGCCCATGGGACAGACGAATTT	CASSLAHGTDEF
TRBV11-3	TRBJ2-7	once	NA	TGTGCCAGCAGCCGACGGAGTGTACCCGCCGAGCAGTACTTC	CASSRRSVPAEQYF
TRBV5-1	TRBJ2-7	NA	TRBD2	TGCGCCAGCAGCTTCACGGTGGGTAGCGGGAGCTCCTACGAGCAGTACTTC	CASSFTVGSGSSYEQYF
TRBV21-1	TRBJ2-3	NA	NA	TGTGCCAGCAGCCCCTACACAGATACGCAGTATTTT	CASSPYTDTQYF
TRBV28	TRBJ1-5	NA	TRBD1	TGTGCCAGCAGGGGGACAGGGGACCAGCCCCAGCATTTT	CASRGTGDQPQHF
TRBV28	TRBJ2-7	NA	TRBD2	TGTGCCAGCAGTTTATCGTCTAGCGGGTCTTTCTCCTACGAGCAGTACTTC	CASSLSSSGSFSYEQYF
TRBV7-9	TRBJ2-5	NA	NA	TGTGCCAGCAGCGCCCAGGACAGTATGTGGACCCAGTACTTC	CASSAQDSMWTQYF
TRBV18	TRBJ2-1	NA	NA	TGTGCCAGCTCACCAGACACAAATGAGCAGTTCTTC	CASSPDTNEQFF
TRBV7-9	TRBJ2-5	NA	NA	TGTGCCAGCAGCTTAGTTGTGGGAGAGACCCAGTACTTC	CASSLVVGETQYF
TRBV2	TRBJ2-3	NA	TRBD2	TGTGCCAGCAGTGAAGGGGTAGCGGGTACGCAGTATTTT	CASSEGVAGTQYF
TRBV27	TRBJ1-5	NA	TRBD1	TGTGCCAGCAGCCAGACAGGGGGCGAAGGTCAGCCCCAGCATTTT	CASSQTGGEGQPQHF
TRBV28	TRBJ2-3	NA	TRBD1	TGTGCCAGCAGTATTCGGACAGGGGGCTTGGATACGCAGTATTTT	CASSIRTGGLDTQYF
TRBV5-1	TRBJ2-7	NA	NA	TGCGCCAGCAGCTCTGGCCTAAAGGGGAGCGGCAACTACGAGCAGTACTTC	CASSSGLKGSGNYEQYF
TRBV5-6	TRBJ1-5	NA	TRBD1	TGTGCCAGCAGTTTCAGGGGGTCGGGGACTCAGCCCCAGCATTTT	CASSFRGSGTQPQHF
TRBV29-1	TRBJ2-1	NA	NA	TGCAGCGTCGAGTCAGGGGGGGGCTCCTACAATGAGCAGTTCTTC	CSVESGGGSYNEQFF
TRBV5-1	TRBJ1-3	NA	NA	TGCGCCAGCAGCGTCGGTATTTCGGCCGGAAACACCATATATTTT	CASSVGISAGNTIYF
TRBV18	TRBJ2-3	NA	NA	TGTGCCAGCTCACCGGGTGGCACTAGCACAGATACGCAGTATTTT	CASSPGGTSTDTQYF
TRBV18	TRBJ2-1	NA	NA	TGTGCCAGCTCACCATCCGTGAGCTCCTACAATGAGCAGTTCTTC	CASSPSVSSYNEQFF
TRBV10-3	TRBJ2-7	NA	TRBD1	TGTGCCATCAGCCCTAGTACATCCGGGACAGGGGCGAACGAGCAGTACTTC	CAISPSTSGTGANEQYF
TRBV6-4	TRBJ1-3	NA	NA	TGTGCCAGCAGTGACGGGACGGCAGGTAGGAACTCTGGAAACACCATATATTTT	CASSDGTAGRNSGNTIYF
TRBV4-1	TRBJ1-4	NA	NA	TGCGCCAGCAGCCAAATTAGGAGACAGCGAACTAATGAAAAACTGTTTTTT	CASSQIRRQRTNEKLFF
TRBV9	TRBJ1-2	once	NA	TGTGCCAGCAGCTGGTCTAATGGCTACACCTTC	CASSWSNGYTF
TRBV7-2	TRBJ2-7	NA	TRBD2	TGTGCCAGCAGCTTAGGAGGTAGCGGGAGCGGCGAGCAGTACTTC	CASSLGGSGSGEQYF
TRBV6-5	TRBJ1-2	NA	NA	TGTGCCAGCAGTTACGGGCGATTGTATGGCTACACCTTC	CASSYGRLYGYTF
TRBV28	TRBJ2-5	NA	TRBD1	TGTGCCAGCAACTTAGACAGGGTAGTAGAGACCCAGTACTTC	CASNLDRVVETQYF
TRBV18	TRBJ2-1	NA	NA	TGTGCCAGCTCTTACGGTAGTGAGCAGTTCTTC	CASSYGSEQFF
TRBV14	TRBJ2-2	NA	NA	TGTGCCAGCAGCCAAGGGTGGCTCGGGAGTGCCGGGGAGCTGTTTTTT	CASSQGWLGSAGELFF